Listed below are T cell receptor beta chains from one sample, sequenced in a study of vaccination effects on CD4 cells after COVID-19. Their recognized antigens are unknown. TCRdb keeps only in-frame clones here, not all; method: immunoSEQ multiplex PCR. The sample carries over 50,000 clones, 81% recorded once. Source: CD4+ T cells from PBMCs cultured with HCoV-229E spike peptides, taken before COVID-19 vaccination. These TCRs come from a human donor who received a COVID-19 vaccine. CDR3s include the opening cysteine and the closing phenylalanine or tryptophan. Each record gives: D gene, clone size, V gene, J gene, CDR3 protein, CDR3 DNA. The D gene is left open where the match is weak. Expanded clones are given a class, and other clones once, few, many or no size at all.

d_call: TRBD2
clone_size: .
v_call: TRBV7-3
j_call: TRBJ2-1
cdr3_aa: CASSASGGAYEQFF
cdr3_nt: TGTGCCAGCAGCGCTAGCGGGGGGGCCTATGAGCAGTTCTTC

d_call: .
clone_size: .
v_call: TRBV19
j_call: TRBJ1-1
cdr3_aa: CASSIGLPAGYTEAFF
cdr3_nt: TGTGCCAGTAGTATAGGTCTCCCCGCCGGGTACACTGAAGCTTTCTTT

d_call: .
clone_size: .
v_call: TRBV6-6
j_call: TRBJ2-6
cdr3_aa: CASSQVSGANVLTF
cdr3_nt: TGTGCCAGCAGTCAGGTATCTGGGGCCAACGTCCTGACTTTC

d_call: TRBD1
clone_size: .
v_call: TRBV28
j_call: TRBJ1-5
cdr3_aa: CASSRTGAPQPQHF
cdr3_nt: TGTGCCAGCAGCCGGACAGGGGCCCCCCAGCCCCAGCATTTT

d_call: .
clone_size: .
v_call: TRBV28
j_call: TRBJ1-2
cdr3_aa: CASSPDRSYGYTF
cdr3_nt: TGTGCCAGCAGCCCTGACAGGTCCTATGGCTACACCTTC

d_call: TRBD1
clone_size: few
v_call: TRBV28
j_call: TRBJ1-5
cdr3_aa: CASTGPQGGSQPQHF
cdr3_nt: TGTGCCAGCACAGGCCCCCAAGGGGGCAGTCAGCCCCAGCATTTT

d_call: .
clone_size: .
v_call: TRBV6-2/TRBV6-3
j_call: TRBJ2-5
cdr3_aa: CASSWGVGTQYF
cdr3_nt: TGTGCCAGCAGTTGGGGGGTGGGGACCCAGTACTTC

d_call: .
clone_size: .
v_call: TRBV5-1
j_call: TRBJ2-4
cdr3_aa: CASSLGTGNIQYF
cdr3_nt: TGCGCCAGCAGCTTGGGTACGGGAAACATTCAGTACTTC

d_call: .
clone_size: .
v_call: TRBV18
j_call: TRBJ1-5
cdr3_aa: CASSPGNSNQPQHF
cdr3_nt: TGTGCCAGCTCACCCGGGAATAGCAATCAGCCCCAGCATTTT

d_call: .
clone_size: .
v_call: TRBV30
j_call: TRBJ2-2
cdr3_aa: CAWANTGELFF
cdr3_nt: TGTGCCTGGGCCAACACCGGGGAGCTGTTTTTT

d_call: .
clone_size: few
v_call: TRBV2
j_call: TRBJ1-1
cdr3_aa: CASALGVGANVGTEAFF
cdr3_nt: TGTGCCAGTGCCCTAGGGGTGGGCGCAAATGTGGGCACTGAAGCTTTCTTT

d_call: .
clone_size: .
v_call: TRBV10-2
j_call: TRBJ2-5
cdr3_aa: CASNEGTETQYF
cdr3_nt: TGCGCCAGCAATGAGGGGACCGAGACCCAGTACTTC

d_call: TRBD2
clone_size: .
v_call: TRBV7-3
j_call: TRBJ2-1
cdr3_aa: CASSLAGGAFNEQFF
cdr3_nt: TGTGCCAGCAGCTTGGCCGGGGGGGCATTCAATGAGCAGTTCTTC

d_call: TRBD2
clone_size: .
v_call: TRBV7-2
j_call: TRBJ2-3
cdr3_aa: CASSSNGGADTQYF
cdr3_nt: TGTGCCAGCAGCTCCAACGGGGGGGCCGATACGCAGTATTTT

d_call: .
clone_size: .
v_call: TRBV3-1/TRBV3-2
j_call: TRBJ1-6
cdr3_aa: CASSPSNNSPLHF
cdr3_nt: TGTGCCAGCAGCCCTTCTAATAATTCACCCCTCCACTTT

d_call: .
clone_size: .
v_call: TRBV10-3
j_call: TRBJ1-6
cdr3_aa: CAISEGSPLHF
cdr3_nt: TGTGCCATCAGTGAAGGCTCACCCCTCCACTTT

d_call: TRBD1
clone_size: .
v_call: TRBV11-2
j_call: TRBJ2-3
cdr3_aa: CASSFAGTEGADTQYF
cdr3_nt: TGTGCCAGCAGCTTTGCCGGGACAGAGGGAGCAGATACGCAGTATTTT

d_call: .
clone_size: once
v_call: TRBV25-1
j_call: TRBJ2-1
cdr3_aa: CASSGPTGTYNEQFF
cdr3_nt: TGTGCCAGCAGTGGCCCGACAGGTACCTACAATGAGCAGTTCTTC